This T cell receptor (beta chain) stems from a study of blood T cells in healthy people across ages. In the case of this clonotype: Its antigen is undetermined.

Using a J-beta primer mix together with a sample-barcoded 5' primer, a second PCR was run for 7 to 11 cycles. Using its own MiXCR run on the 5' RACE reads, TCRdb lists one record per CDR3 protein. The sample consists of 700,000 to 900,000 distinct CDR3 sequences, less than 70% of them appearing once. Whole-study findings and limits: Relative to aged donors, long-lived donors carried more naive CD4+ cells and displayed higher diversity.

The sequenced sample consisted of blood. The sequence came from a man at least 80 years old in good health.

The CDR3 DNA sequence: TGTGCCAGCAGTCCCCCAGCTAGCGGGACCAATGAGCAGTACTTC. This gives the protein CASSPPASGTNEQYF. V gene TRBV27 combines with J gene TRBJ2-5, with 9 bases matching TRBD2. The V gene's germline CDR1 is MNHEY and CDR2 SMNVEV (reference sequence). V lost 5 bases and J lost 11; bases outside the gene matches: 15. This CDR3 has 15 residues.